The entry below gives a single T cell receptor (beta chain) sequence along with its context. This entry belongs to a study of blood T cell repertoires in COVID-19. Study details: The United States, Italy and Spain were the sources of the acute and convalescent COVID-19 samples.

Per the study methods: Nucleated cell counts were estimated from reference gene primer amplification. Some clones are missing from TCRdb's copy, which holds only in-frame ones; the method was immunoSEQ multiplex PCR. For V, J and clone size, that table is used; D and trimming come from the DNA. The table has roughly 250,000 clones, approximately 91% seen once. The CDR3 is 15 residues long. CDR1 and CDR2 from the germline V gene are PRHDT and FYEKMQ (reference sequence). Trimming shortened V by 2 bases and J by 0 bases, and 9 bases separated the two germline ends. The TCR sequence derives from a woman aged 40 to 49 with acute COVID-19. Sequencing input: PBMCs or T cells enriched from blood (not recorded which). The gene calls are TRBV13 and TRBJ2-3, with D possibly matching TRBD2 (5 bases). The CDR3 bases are TGTGCCAGCAGCTTAAGGCGGGCCAGCACAGATACGCAGTATTTT. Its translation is CASSLRRASTDTQYF.